Below, one TCR beta chain is given with its context. The data were taken from a study of blood T cell repertoires in COVID-19. Profiling relied on immunoSEQ multiplex PCR, and the TCRdb table lists in-frame clones only, not all of them. The data hold hundreds of thousands of clones, with 90% observed a single time. This CDR3 has 12 residues. CDR1 and CDR2 from the germline V gene are MDHEN and SYDVKM. Trimming cost V 6 bases and J 5 bases, with 10 bases left between them. Sequenced: PBMCs or T cells enriched from blood (not recorded which). The receptor's source is a woman between 18 and 29 years old with acute COVID-19. The chain couples TRBV28 to TRBJ1-1; D is ambiguous. The CDR3 is CASSEGGTEAFF. In DNA form, the CDR3 reads TGTGCCAGCAGCGAGGGTGGGACTGAAGCTTTCTTT.